The source of this T cell receptor (beta chain) is a study of blood T cell repertoires in COVID-19. In the study overall: PBMCs, B-cell-depleted T cells, or T cells were the source of the cDNA or gDNA that made up the material.

The V and J ends lost 4 bases and 8 bases, in that order; junction bases with no gene match: 6. This CDR3 is 13 amino acids long. Per germline, CDR1 SGHRS and CDR2 YFSETQ. In the study's own analysis: Using reference gene primer amplification, nucleated cell counts were estimated. Profiled with immunoSEQ multiplex PCR; TCRdb holds only in-frame clones, not every one. V and J calls plus clone size are reproduced from that table; the DNA served to infer D and trimming. This table holds 200,000 to 300,000 clones, roughly 91% found once. The age range of participants was 18 to 89 years, with residence in about 25 US areas.

The source of this sequence is a woman aged 30 to 39 with acute COVID-19. The sample was PBMCs or T cells enriched from blood (not recorded which). V gene TRBV5-1 combines with J gene TRBJ2-1, with 7 bases lining up with TRBD1. This CDR3 is CASSALTGYEQFF. The CDR3 DNA reads as TGCGCCAGCAGCGCCCTGACAGGGTATGAGCAGTTCTTC.